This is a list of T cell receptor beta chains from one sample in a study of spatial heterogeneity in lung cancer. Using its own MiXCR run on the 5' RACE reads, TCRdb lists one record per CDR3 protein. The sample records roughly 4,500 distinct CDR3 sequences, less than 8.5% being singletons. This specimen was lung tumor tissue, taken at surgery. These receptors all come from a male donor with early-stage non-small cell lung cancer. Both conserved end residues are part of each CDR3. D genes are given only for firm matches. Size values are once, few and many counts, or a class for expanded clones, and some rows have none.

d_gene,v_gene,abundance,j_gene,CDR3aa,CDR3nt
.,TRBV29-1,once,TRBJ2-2,CSVQRTGELFF,TGCAGCGTTCAGCGTACCGGGGAGCTGTTTTTT
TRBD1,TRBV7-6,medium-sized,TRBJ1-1,CASSLEAAGGMAFF,TGTGCCAGCAGCTTAGAGGCGGCAGGGGGCATGGCTTTCTTT
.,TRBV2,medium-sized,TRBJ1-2,CASSEVGQGSGYTF,TGTGCCAGCAGTGAAGTAGGTCAGGGGAGTGGCTACACCTTC
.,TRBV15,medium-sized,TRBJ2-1,CATSRDNPGYNEQFF,TGTGCCACCAGCAGAGATAACCCGGGATACAATGAGCAGTTCTTC
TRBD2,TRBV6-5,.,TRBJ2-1,CASSPISSGRSNEQFF,TGTGCCAGCAGTCCCATCTCCAGCGGGAGATCGAATGAGCAGTTCTTC
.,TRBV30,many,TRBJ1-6,CAWSVKTRGSPLHF,TGTGCCTGGAGTGTAAAGACCCGAGGTTCACCCCTCCACTTT
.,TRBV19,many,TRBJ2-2,CASSTLSGTVNTGELFF,TGTGCCAGTAGTACTCTTTCCGGGACTGTGAATACCGGGGAGCTGTTTTTT
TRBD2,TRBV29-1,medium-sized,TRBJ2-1,CSVEQTSGKQFF,TGCAGCGTTGAACAGACTAGCGGGAAGCAGTTCTTC
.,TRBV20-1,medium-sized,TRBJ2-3,CSARDLRGTDTQYF,TGCAGTGCTAGAGATTTGCGTGGCACAGATACGCAGTATTTT
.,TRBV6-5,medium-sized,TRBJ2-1,CASSTIYNEQFF,TGTGCCAGCAGTACTATTTACAATGAGCAGTTCTTC
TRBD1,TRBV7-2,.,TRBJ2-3,CASSLSRDSGYF,TGTGCCAGCAGCTTGAGCCGGGACAGCGGGTATTTT
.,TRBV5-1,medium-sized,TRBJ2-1,CASSLEHYNEQFF,TGCGCCAGCAGCTTGGAGCATTACAATGAGCAGTTCTTC
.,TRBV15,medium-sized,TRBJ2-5,CASRSMGAGETQYF,TGTGCCTCCCGATCAATGGGGGCCGGAGAGACCCAGTACTTC
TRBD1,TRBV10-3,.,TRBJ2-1,CAIVGTGYNEQFF,TGTGCCATCGTCGGGACAGGGTACAATGAGCAGTTCTTC
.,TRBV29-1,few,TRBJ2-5,CSALDRYQETQYF,TGCAGCGCTCTAGACCGGTACCAAGAGACCCAGTACTTC
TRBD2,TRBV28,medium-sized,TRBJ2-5,CASSPVAGPETQYF,TGTGCCAGCAGTCCCGTAGCGGGCCCGGAGACCCAGTACTTC
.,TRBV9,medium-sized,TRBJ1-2,CASSAHRDVDYGYTF,TGTGCCAGCAGCGCCCACAGGGACGTGGACTATGGCTACACCTTC
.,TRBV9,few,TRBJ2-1,CASSLYNEQFF,TGTGCCAGCAGCCTCTACAATGAGCAGTTCTTC
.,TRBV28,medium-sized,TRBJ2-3,CASSSPPEVTDTQYF,TGTGCCAGCAGCTCTCCCCCGGAGGTCACAGATACGCAGTATTTT
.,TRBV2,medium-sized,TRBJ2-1,CASRTVNEQFF,TGTGCCAGCCGGACTGTCAATGAGCAGTTCTTC
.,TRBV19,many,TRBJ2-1,CASRGPSYNEQFF,TGTGCCAGCCGGGGTCCCTCCTACAATGAGCAGTTCTTC
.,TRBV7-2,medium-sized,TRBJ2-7,CASSLVAASYEQYF,TGTGCCAGCAGCTTAGTGGCAGCCTCCTACGAGCAGTACTTC